This T cell receptor (beta chain) emerged from a study of early T cells in non-severe SARS-CoV-2 infection. Overall study results and limits: Private and CD4 specificities were missed by VDJdb matching, which favored anti-spike CD8 responses.

On this clonotype itself: No antigen is known for it.

In TCRdb, the 5' RACE reads were re-called with MiXCR into one record per CDR3 protein. The sample includes approximately 63,000 distinct CDR3 sequences, about 6% seen only once; the top ten take 3% to 3.5%. J was trimmed by 7 bases and V by 2 bases; bases with no gene match: 14. CDR3 length equals 18 residues. In germline, CDR1 is SGHVS, CDR2 FNYEAQ. The V call is TRBV7-6, the J call TRBJ2-5, with 12 bases aligning to TRBD2. This TCR came from an adult who was a healthcare worker with PCR-confirmed SARS-CoV-2 infection or an uninfected control (not recorded which). The specimen was whole blood, collected at baseline. The CDR3 DNA follows: TGTGCCAGCAGCTTATTTGCCGGGACTAGCGGGCCTGGGGTGACCCAGTACTTC. Translated: CASSLFAGTSGPGVTQYF.